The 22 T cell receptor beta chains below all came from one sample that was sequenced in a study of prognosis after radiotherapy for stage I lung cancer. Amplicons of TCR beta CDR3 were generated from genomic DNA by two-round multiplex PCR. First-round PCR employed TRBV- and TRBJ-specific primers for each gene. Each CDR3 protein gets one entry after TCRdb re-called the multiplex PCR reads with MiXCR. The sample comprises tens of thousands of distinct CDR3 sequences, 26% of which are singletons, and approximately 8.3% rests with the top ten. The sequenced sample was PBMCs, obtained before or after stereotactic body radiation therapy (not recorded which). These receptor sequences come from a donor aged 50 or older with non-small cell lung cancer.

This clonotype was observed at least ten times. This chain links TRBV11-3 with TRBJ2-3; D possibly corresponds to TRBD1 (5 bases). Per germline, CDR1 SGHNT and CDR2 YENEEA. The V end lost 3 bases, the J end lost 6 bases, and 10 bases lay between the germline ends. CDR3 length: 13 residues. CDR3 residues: CASSLMKGDTQYF. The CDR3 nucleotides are TGTGCCAGCAGCTTGATGAAGGGGGATACGCAGTATTTT.

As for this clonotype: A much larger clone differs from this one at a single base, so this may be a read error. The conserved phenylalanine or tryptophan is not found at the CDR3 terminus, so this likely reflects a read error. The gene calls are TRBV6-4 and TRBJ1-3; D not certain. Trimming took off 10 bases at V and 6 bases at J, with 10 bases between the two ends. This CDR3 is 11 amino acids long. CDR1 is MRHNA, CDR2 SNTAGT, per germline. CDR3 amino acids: CANSPLNTIYL. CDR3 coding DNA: TGTGCCAACAGCCCCCTAAACACCATATATCTT.

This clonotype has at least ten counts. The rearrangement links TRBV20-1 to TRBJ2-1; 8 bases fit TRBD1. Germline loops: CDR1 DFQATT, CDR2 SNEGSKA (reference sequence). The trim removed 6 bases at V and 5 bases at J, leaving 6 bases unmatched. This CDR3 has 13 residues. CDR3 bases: TGCAGTGCCCTGGGACAGGCTAACAATGAGCAGTTCTTC. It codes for CSALGQANNEQFF.

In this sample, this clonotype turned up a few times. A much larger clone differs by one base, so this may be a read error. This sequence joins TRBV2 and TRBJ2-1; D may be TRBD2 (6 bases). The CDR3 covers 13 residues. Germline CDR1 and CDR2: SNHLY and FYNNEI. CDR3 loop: CVSRRDFSDEQFF. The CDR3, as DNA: TGTGTCAGCAGGCGGGACTTTTCTGATGAGCAGTTCTTC.

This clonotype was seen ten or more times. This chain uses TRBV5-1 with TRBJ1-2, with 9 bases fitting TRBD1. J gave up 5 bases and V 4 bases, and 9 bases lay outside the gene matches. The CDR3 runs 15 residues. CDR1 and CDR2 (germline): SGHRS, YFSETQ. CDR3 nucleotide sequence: TGCGCCAGCAGCGCTGCGGGACAGGGATCTTATGGCTACACCTTC. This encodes CASSAAGQGSYGYTF.

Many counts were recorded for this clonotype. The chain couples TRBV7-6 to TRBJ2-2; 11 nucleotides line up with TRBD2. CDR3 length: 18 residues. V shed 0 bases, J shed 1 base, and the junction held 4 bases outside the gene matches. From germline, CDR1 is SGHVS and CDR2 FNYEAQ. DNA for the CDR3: TGTGCCAGCAGCTTAGCCCCACTAGCGGGGGTGAACACCGGGGAGCTGTTTTTT. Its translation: CASSLAPLAGVNTGELFF.

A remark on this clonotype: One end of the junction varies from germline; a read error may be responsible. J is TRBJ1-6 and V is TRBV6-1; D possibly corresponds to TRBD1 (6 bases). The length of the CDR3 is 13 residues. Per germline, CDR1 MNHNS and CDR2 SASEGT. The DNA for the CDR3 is TGTGCCAGCGTGAAAGGGGGAAATTCATCCCTCCACTTT. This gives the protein CASVKGGNSSLHF.

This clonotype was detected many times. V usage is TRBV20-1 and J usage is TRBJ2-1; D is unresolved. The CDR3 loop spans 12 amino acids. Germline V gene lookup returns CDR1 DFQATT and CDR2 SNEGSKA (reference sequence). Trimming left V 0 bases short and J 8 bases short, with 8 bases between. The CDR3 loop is CSARDLQDEQFF. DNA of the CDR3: TGCAGTGCTAGAGATCTCCAAGATGAGCAGTTCTTC.

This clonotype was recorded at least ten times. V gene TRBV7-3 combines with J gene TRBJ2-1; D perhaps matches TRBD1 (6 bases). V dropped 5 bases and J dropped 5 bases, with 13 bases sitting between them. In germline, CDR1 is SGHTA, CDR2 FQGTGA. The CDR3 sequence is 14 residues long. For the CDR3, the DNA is TGTGCCAGCAGCCCAGGACAGTATAACAATGAGCAGTTCTTC. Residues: CASSPGQYNNEQFF.

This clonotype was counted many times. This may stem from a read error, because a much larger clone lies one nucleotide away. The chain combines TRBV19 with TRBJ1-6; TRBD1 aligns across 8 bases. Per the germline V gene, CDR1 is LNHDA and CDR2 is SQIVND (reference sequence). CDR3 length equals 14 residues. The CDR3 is CVSSAGQGYSPLHF. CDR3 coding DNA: TGTGTCAGTAGTGCCGGACAGGGCTACTCACCCCTCCACTTT.

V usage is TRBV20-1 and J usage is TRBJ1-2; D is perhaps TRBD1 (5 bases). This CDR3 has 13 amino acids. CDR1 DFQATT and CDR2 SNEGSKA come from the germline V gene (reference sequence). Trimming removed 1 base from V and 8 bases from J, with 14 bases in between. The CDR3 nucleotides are TGCAGTGCTAGAGTCGAGACAGTCCAGGGCTACACCTTC. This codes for CSARVETVQGYTF.

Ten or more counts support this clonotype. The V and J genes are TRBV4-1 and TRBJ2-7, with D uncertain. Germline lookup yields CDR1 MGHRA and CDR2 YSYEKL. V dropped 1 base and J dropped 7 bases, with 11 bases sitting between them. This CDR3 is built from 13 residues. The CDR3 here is CASSQAVSREQYF. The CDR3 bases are TGCGCCAGCAGCCAAGCAGTCTCTCGTGAGCAGTACTTC.

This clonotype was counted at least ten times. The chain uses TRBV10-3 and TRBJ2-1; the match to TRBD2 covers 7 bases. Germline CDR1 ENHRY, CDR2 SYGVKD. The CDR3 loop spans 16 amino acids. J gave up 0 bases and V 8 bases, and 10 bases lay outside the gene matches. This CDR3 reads CAIGGQLASSYNEQFF. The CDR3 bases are TGTGCCATCGGTGGGCAACTAGCGAGCTCCTACAATGAGCAGTTCTTC.

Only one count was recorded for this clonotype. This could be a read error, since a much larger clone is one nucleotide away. This CDR3 is CASSPRLAGGQETQYF. DNA of the CDR3: TGTGCCAGCAGCCCCAGACTAGCGGGGGGCCAAGAGACCCAGTACTTC. This chain links TRBV9 with TRBJ2-5, with 13 bases matching TRBD2. V shed 4 bases and J 1 base; nucleotides not matched to a gene: 4. This CDR3 has 16 amino acids. Germline lookup yields CDR1 SGDLS and CDR2 YYNGEE. The whole variable domain, filled in from reference TRBV9 and TRBJ2-5, reads DSGVTQTPKHLITATGQRVTLRCSPRSGDLSVYWYQQSLDQGLQFLIQYYNGEERAKGNILERFSAQQFPDLHSELNLSSLELGDSALYFCASSPRLAGGQETQYFGPGTRLLVL.

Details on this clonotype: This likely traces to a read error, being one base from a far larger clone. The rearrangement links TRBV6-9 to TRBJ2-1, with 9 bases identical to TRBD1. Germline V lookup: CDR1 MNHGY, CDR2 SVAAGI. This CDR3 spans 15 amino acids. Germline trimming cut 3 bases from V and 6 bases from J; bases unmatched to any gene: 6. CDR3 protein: CASSYPWTGANEQFF. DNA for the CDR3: TGTGCCAGCAGTTACCCGTGGACAGGGGCCAATGAGCAGTTCTTC.

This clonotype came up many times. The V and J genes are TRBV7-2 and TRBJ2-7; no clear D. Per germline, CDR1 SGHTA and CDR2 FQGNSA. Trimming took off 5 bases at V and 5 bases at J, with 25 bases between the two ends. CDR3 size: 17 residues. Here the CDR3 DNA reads TGTGCCAGCAGCCAACCCCATGGGTTCTCAGCCCGGGACGAGCAGTACTTC. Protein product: CASSQPHGFSARDEQYF.

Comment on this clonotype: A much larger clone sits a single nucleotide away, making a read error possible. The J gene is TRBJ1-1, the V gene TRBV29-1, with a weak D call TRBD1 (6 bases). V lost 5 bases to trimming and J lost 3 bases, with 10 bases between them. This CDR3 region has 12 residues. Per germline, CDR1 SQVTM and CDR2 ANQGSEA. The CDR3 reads CSVNEGDTEAFF. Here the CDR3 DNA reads TGCAGCGTTAACGAGGGGGACACTGAAGCTTTCTTT.

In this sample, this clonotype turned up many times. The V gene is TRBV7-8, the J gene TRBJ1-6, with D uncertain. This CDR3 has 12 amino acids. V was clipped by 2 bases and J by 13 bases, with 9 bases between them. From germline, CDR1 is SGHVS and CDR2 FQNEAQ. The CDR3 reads CASSLPSGPLHF. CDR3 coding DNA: TGTGCCAGCAGCTTACCCTCCGGGCCCCTCCACTTT.

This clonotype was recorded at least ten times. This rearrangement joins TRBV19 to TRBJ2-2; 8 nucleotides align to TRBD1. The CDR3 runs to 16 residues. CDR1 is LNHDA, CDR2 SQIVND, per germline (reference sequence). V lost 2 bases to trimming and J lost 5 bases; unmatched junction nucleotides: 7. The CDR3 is CASSIIGQGRTGELFF. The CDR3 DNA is TGTGCCAGTAGTATAATCGGACAGGGAAGGACCGGGGAGCTGTTTTTT.

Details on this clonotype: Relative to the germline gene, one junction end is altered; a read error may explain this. CDR3 residues: CASSVDGLAMAGELFF. The DNA for the CDR3 is TGTGCCAGCAGCGTAGACGGGCTAGCGATGGCCGGGGAGCTATTTTTT. The chain uses TRBV9 and TRBJ2-2, with D tentatively TRBD2 (6 bases). Germline V gene sequence: CDR1 SGDLS, CDR2 YYNGEE. CDR3 length equals 16 residues.

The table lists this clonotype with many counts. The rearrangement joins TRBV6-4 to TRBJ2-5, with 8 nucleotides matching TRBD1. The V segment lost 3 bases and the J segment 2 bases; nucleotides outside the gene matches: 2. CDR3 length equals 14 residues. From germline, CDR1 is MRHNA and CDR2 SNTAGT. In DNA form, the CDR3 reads TGTGCCAGCAGTGAAACAGGGGGGCAAGAGACCCAGTACTTC. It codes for CASSETGGQETQYF.

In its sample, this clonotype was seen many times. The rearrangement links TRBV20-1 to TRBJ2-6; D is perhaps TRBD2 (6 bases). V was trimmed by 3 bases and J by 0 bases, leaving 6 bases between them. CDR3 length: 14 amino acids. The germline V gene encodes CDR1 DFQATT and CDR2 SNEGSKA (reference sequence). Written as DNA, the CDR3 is TGCAGTGCTAGCGGGAGCTCTGGGGCCAACGTCCTGACTTTC. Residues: CSASGSSGANVLTF.